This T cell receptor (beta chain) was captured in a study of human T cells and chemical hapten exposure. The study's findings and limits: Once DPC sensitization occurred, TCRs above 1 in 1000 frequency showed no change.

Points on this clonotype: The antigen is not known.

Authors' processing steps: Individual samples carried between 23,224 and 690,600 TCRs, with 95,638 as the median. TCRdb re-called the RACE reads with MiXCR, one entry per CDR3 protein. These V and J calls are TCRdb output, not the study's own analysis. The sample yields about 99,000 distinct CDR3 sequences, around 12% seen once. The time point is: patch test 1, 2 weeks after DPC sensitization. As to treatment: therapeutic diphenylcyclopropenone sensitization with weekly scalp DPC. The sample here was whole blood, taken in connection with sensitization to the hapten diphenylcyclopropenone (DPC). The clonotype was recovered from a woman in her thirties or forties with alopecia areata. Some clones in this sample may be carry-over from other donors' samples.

CDR3 amino acids: CASSRRGLAGYNEQFF. CDR3 DNA: TGTGCCAGCAGTCGCCGGGGACTAGCGGGTTACAATGAGCAGTTCTTC. V is TRBV7-2 and J is TRBJ2-1; 12 bases match TRBD2. The J segment lost 4 bases and the V segment lost 6 bases, leaving 7 bases of the junction unmatched. Germline-derived CDR1 and CDR2 are SGHTA and FQGNSA. This CDR3 has 16 amino acids.